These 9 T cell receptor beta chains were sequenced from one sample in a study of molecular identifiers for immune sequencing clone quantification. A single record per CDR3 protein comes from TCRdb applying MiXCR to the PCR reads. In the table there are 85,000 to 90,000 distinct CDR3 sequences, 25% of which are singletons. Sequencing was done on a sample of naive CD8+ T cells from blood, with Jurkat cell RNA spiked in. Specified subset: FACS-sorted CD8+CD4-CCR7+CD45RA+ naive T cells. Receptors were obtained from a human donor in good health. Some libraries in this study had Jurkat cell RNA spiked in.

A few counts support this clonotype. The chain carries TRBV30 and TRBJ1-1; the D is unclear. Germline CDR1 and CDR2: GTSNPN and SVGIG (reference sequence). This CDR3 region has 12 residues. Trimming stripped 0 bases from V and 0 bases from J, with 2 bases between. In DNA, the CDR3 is TGTGCCTGGAGTGTCATGAACACTGAAGCTTTCTTT. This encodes CAWSVMNTEAFF.

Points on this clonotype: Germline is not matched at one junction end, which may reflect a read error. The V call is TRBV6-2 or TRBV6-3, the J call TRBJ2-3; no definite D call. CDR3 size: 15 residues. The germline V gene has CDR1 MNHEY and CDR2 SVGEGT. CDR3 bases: TGTGCCAGCCGATTAGTAATAGAAGAGTCAGCTACGCAGAATTTT. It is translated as CASRLVIEESATQNF.

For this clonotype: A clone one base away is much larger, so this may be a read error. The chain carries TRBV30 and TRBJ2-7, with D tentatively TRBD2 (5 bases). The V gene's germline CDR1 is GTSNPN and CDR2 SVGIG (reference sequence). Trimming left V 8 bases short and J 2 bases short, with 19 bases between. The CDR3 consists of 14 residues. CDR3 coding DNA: TGTGCCGGCCTAGGGAGCTCTTATACCTACGAGCAGTACTTC. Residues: CAGLGSSYTYEQYF.

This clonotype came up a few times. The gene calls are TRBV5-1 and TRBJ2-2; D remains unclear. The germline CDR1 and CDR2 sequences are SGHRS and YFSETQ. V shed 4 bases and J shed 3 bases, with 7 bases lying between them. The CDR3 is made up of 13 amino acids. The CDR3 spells CASSTHDTGELFF. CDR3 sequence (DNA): TGCGCCAGCAGCACCCATGACACCGGGGAGCTGTTTTTT.

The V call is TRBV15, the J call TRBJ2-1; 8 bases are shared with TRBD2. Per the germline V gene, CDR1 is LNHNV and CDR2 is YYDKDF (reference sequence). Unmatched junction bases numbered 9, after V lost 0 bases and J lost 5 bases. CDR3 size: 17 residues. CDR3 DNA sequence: TGTGCCACCAGCAGAGATTGGACACTAGCGGAGAACAATGAGCAGTTCTTC. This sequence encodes CATSRDWTLAENNEQFF. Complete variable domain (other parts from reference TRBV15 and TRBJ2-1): DAMVIQNPRYQVTQFGKPVTLSCSQTLNHNVMYWYQQKSSQAPKLLFHYYDKDFNNEADTPDNFQSRRPNTSFCFLDIRSPGLGDTAMYLCATSRDWTLAENNEQFFGPGTRLTVL.

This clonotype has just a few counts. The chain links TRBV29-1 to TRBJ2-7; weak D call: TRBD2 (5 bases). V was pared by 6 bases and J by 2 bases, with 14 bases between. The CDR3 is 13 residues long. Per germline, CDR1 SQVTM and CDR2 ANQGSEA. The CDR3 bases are TGCAGCGTCGGTGGTCTAGCCACCTACGAGCAGTACTTC. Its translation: CSVGGLATYEQYF.

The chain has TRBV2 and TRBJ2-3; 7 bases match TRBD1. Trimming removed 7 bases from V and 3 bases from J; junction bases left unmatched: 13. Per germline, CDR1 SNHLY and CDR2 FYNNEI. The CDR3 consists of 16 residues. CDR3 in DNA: TGTGCCAGCATTCCTAAAGGGGCAGGGGGTACAGATACGCAGTATTTT. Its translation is CASIPKGAGGTDTQYF.

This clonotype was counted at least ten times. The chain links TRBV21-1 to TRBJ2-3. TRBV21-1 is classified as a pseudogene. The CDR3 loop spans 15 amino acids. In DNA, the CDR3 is TGTGCCAGCAGCAACCCGTCCAGAATTGACGATACGCAGTATTTT. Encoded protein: CASSNPSRIDDTQYF.

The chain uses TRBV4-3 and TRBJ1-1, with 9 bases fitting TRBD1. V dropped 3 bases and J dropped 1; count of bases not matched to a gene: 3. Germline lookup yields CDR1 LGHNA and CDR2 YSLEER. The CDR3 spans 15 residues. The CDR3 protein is CASSQGQGWNTEAFF. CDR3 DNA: TGCGCCAGCAGCCAGGGACAGGGTTGGAACACTGAAGCTTTCTTT.